The rows below give T cell receptor beta chains drawn from one sample of a study of blood T cell repertoires in COVID-19. Libraries were prepared by immunoSEQ multiplex PCR; TCRdb keeps only in-frame clonotypes and omits some of them. The repertoire holds about 49,000 clones, with approximately 93% as singletons. Input material: peripheral blood. The receptors come from a man between 60 and 75 years old with COVID-19, enrolled during active disease. Both conserved end residues are trimmed from each CDR3. Only some rows state a clone size, as once, few, many or a class for expanded clones.

len: 13
j_gene: TRBJ2-3
v_gene: TRBV10-3
abundance: few
CDR3aa: AIRTSGSHSDTQY

len: 13
j_gene: TRBJ2-7
v_gene: TRBV7-9
abundance: NA
CDR3aa: ASSLRQGDSYEQY

len: 14
j_gene: TRBJ1-2
v_gene: TRBV5-1
abundance: once
CDR3aa: ASSPSGSSVFYGYT

len: 15
j_gene: TRBJ1-2
v_gene: TRBV4-1
abundance: NA
CDR3aa: ASSLYLQGGGDYGYT

len: 13
j_gene: TRBJ2-5
v_gene: TRBV27
abundance: NA
CDR3aa: ASRARTDLQETQY

len: 13
j_gene: TRBJ1-2
v_gene: TRBV4-1
abundance: NA
CDR3aa: ASSQAPAMNYGYT

len: 14
j_gene: TRBJ2-3
v_gene: TRBV10-1
abundance: NA
CDR3aa: ASSERVAGNTDTQY

len: 13
j_gene: TRBJ2-7
v_gene: TRBV5-8
abundance: NA
CDR3aa: ASSLRSGVSYEQY

len: 14
j_gene: TRBJ1-5
v_gene: TRBV4-2
abundance: NA
CDR3aa: ASSPESGGRYQPQH

len: 11
j_gene: TRBJ2-5
v_gene: TRBV7-2
abundance: NA
CDR3aa: ASSTSIQETQY

len: 14
j_gene: TRBJ2-3
v_gene: TRBV28
abundance: NA
CDR3aa: ASSPVAGGRTDTQY

len: 12
j_gene: TRBJ1-5
v_gene: TRBV19
abundance: NA
CDR3aa: ASSPSTGELPQH

len: 13
j_gene: TRBJ1-4
v_gene: TRBV18
abundance: NA
CDR3aa: ASSQGTGINEKLF

len: 17
j_gene: TRBJ1-2
v_gene: TRBV14
abundance: NA
CDR3aa: ASSQWTRDRGIPYYGYT

len: 11
j_gene: TRBJ2-1
v_gene: TRBV7-2
abundance: NA
CDR3aa: ASSKDIYNEQF

len: 15
j_gene: TRBJ1-2
v_gene: TRBV19
abundance: NA
CDR3aa: ASTLRHWQGSNYGYT

len: 14
j_gene: TRBJ2-1
v_gene: TRBV3-1/TRBV3-2
abundance: NA
CDR3aa: ASSPVWTGLYNEQF

len: 13
j_gene: TRBJ1-6
v_gene: TRBV3-1/TRBV3-2
abundance: NA
CDR3aa: ASSQRQARASPLH

len: 14
j_gene: TRBJ2-2
v_gene: TRBV5-1
abundance: NA
CDR3aa: ASSHGFGTNTGELF

len: 12
j_gene: TRBJ1-4
v_gene: TRBV3-1/TRBV3-2
abundance: NA
CDR3aa: ASSARDRYEKLF

len: 11
j_gene: TRBJ1-5
v_gene: TRBV12-3/TRBV12-4
abundance: once
CDR3aa: ASSPNTVQPQH

len: 14
j_gene: TRBJ2-7
v_gene: TRBV11-2
abundance: NA
CDR3aa: ASSLERARRSYEQY

len: 12
j_gene: TRBJ2-2
v_gene: TRBV9
abundance: once
CDR3aa: ASSVGRNTGELF

len: 14
j_gene: TRBJ2-3
v_gene: TRBV2
abundance: once
CDR3aa: ASSLDSGGSTDTQY

len: 14
j_gene: TRBJ2-3
v_gene: TRBV5-1
abundance: NA
CDR3aa: ASSGGTSAEPDTQY

len: 12
j_gene: TRBJ1-1
v_gene: TRBV7-3
abundance: NA
CDR3aa: ASSPGQMNTEAF

len: 17
j_gene: TRBJ2-3
v_gene: TRBV27
abundance: NA
CDR3aa: ASSLSAGGPLEGTDTQY

len: 13
j_gene: TRBJ1-6
v_gene: TRBV4-1
abundance: NA
CDR3aa: ASSQDRGPDSPLH

len: 12
j_gene: TRBJ1-5
v_gene: TRBV4-1
abundance: NA
CDR3aa: ASSQGTANQPQH

len: 12
j_gene: TRBJ1-1
v_gene: TRBV6-6
abundance: NA
CDR3aa: ASTRDPGGTEAF

len: 13
j_gene: TRBJ2-1
v_gene: TRBV30
abundance: NA
CDR3aa: AADRDLSDYNEQF

len: 12
j_gene: TRBJ1-2
v_gene: TRBV2
abundance: NA
CDR3aa: ASRYRVRDYGYT

len: 14
j_gene: TRBJ2-1
v_gene: TRBV3-1/TRBV3-2
abundance: once
CDR3aa: ASSHLAAGVHNEQF

len: 13
j_gene: TRBJ2-1
v_gene: TRBV24-1
abundance: NA
CDR3aa: ATSDYPSGNNEQF

len: 12
j_gene: TRBJ1-4
v_gene: TRBV19
abundance: once
CDR3aa: ASSMWPVNEKLF

len: 13
j_gene: TRBJ1-3
v_gene: TRBV5-5
abundance: NA
CDR3aa: ASSLAGRPGNTIY

len: 10
j_gene: TRBJ2-1
v_gene: TRBV30
abundance: NA
CDR3aa: AWSVKGNEQF

len: 14
j_gene: TRBJ1-6
v_gene: TRBV6-5
abundance: NA
CDR3aa: ASSFGAGVSNSPLH

len: 11
j_gene: TRBJ1-2
v_gene: TRBV2
abundance: NA
CDR3aa: ASSQQGNYGYT

len: 12
j_gene: TRBJ2-1
v_gene: TRBV28
abundance: once
CDR3aa: ASSVLRGRNEQF

len: 12
j_gene: TRBJ2-7
v_gene: TRBV24-1
abundance: NA
CDR3aa: ATSAGGPPYEQY

len: 11
j_gene: TRBJ1-2
v_gene: TRBV5-4
abundance: NA
CDR3aa: ASSLDINYGYT

len: 13
j_gene: TRBJ1-1
v_gene: TRBV24-1
abundance: NA
CDR3aa: ATSDSREANTEAF

len: 11
j_gene: TRBJ2-7
v_gene: TRBV25-1
abundance: NA
CDR3aa: ASTQGGWDEQY

len: 12
j_gene: TRBJ1-2
v_gene: TRBV27
abundance: once
CDR3aa: ASRGGGRDYGYT

len: 13
j_gene: TRBJ2-6
v_gene: TRBV6-2/TRBV6-3
abundance: NA
CDR3aa: ASSLGGLGANVLT

len: 14
j_gene: TRBJ2-1
v_gene: TRBV7-3
abundance: NA
CDR3aa: ASSLTLAGGPNEQF

len: 12
j_gene: TRBJ2-1
v_gene: TRBV3-1/TRBV3-2
abundance: NA
CDR3aa: ASSPRTSIHEQF

len: 12
j_gene: TRBJ1-2
v_gene: TRBV18
abundance: once
CDR3aa: ASSNRQANYGYT

len: 16
j_gene: TRBJ1-5
v_gene: TRBV3-1/TRBV3-2
abundance: once
CDR3aa: ASSQDRTGKGGNQPQH

len: 11
j_gene: TRBJ1-1
v_gene: TRBV5-5
abundance: NA
CDR3aa: ASSFGGNTEAF

len: 13
j_gene: TRBJ1-2
v_gene: TRBV4-3
abundance: NA
CDR3aa: ASRPNDRVSYGYT